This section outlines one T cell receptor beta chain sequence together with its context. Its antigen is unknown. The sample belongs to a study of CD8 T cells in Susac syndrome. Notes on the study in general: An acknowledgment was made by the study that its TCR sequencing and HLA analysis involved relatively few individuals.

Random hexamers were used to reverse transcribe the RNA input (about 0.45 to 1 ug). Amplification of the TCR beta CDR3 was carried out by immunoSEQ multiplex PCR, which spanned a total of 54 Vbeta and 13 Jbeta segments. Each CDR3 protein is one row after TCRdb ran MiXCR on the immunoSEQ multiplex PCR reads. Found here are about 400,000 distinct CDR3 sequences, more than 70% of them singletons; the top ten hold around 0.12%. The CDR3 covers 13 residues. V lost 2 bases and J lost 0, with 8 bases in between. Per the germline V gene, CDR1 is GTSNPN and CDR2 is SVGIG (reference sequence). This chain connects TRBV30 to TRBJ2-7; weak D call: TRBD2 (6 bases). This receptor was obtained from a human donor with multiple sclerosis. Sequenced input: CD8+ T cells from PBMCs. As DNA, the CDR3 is TGTGCCTGGAGTCCCGGGAGCTCCTACGAGCAGTACTTC. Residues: CAWSPGSSYEQYF.